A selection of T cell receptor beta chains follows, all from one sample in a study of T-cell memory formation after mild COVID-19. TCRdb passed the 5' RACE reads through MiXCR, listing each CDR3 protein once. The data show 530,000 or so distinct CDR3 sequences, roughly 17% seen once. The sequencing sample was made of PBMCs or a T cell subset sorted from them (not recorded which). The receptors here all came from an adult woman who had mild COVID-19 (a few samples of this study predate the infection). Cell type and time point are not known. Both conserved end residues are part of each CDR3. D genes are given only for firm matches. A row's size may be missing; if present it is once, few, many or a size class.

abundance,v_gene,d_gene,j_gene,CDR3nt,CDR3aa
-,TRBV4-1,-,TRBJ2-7,TGCGCCAGCAGCCAAGCTAGGGGGGACTCCTACGAGCAGTACTTC,CASSQARGDSYEQYF
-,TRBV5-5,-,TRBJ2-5,TGTGCCAGCAGCCTTTCTTTAGGGTCCCGGGCCCAGTACTTC,CASSLSLGSRAQYF
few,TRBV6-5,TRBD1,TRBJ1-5,TGTGCCAGCAGTTCGACAGGGGGTTTGATTCAGCCCCAGCATTTT,CASSSTGGLIQPQHF
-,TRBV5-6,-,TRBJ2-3,TGTGCCAGCAGCCTGCCGACAGGTGGGACAGATACGCAGTATTTT,CASSLPTGGTDTQYF
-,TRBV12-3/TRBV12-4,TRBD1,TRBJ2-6,TGTGCCAGCAGGGGACAGGGTCTCCCGAGCTCTGGGGCCAACGTCCTGACTTTC,CASRGQGLPSSGANVLTF
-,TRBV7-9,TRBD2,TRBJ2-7,TGTGCCAGCACCCCCGGACTAGCGGGAGAACCCTACGAGCAGTACTTC,CASTPGLAGEPYEQYF
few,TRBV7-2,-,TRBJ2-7,TGTGCCAGCAGCCCCACGGCGGGGCAGGGAACCGAGCAGTACTTC,CASSPTAGQGTEQYF
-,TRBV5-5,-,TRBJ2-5,TGTGCCAGCAGCGAACAGGCCGAGACCCAGTACTTC,CASSEQAETQYF
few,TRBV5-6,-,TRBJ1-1,TGTGCCAGCAGTAGGCCGAACACTGAAGCTTTCTTT,CASSRPNTEAFF
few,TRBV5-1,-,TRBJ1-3,TGCGCCAGCAGCTTTTCCCCCCCAGGGACTTATAGCTCTGGAAACACCATATATTTT,CASSFSPPGTYSSGNTIYF
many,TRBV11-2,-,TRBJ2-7,TGTGCCAGCAGCTTAGATCCCCGAGGGGTGAACTACGAGCAGTACTTC,CASSLDPRGVNYEQYF
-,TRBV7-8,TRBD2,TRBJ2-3,TGTGCCAGCAACGGACTAGCGGGAGGGAGAGACACAGATACGCAGTATTTT,CASNGLAGGRDTDTQYF
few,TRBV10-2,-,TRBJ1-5,TGCGCCAGCAGTGTCGACGGGCCTACGCCCCAGCATTTT,CASSVDGPTPQHF
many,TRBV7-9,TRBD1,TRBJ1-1,TGTGCCAGCAGCCCACAGGGGTATGAGGACACTGAAGCTTTCTTT,CASSPQGYEDTEAFF
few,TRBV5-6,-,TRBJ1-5,TGTGCCAGCAGCTTGGCCGCTAGCAATCAGCCCCAGCATTTT,CASSLAASNQPQHF
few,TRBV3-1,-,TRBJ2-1,TGTGCCAGCAGCCAAGAGCCGGGGATGGGCGATGAGCAGTTCTTC,CASSQEPGMGDEQFF
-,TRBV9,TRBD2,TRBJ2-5,TGTGCCAGCAGCGCCGTGGGGAGGGAAGAGACCCAGTACTTC,CASSAVGREETQYF
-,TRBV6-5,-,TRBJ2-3,TGTGCCAGCGTGGGGGGGGCATCTAGCACAGATACGCAGTATTTT,CASVGGASSTDTQYF
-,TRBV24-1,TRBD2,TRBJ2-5,TGTGCCACCAGTGACCCCTTGGGTGCGGGGGGGGAAGAGACCCAGTACTTC,CATSDPLGAGGEETQYF
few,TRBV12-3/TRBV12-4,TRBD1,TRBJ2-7,TGTGCCAGCAGTTGGACCCGGGACAGCTACGAGCAGTACTTC,CASSWTRDSYEQYF
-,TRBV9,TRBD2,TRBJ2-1,TGTGCCAGCACCCCGGGACTAGCGGGGATGGGTGAGCAGTTCTTC,CASTPGLAGMGEQFF
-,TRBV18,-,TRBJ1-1,TGTGCCAGCTCACCGGGGCGGGCGGCTGAAGCTTTCTTT,CASSPGRAAEAFF
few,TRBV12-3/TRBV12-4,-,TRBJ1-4,TGTGCCAGCAGTAAGCAGCTACGGGAAAAACTGTTTTTT,CASSKQLREKLFF
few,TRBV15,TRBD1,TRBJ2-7,TGTGCCACCAGCAGAGATATCGGGACAGGCCTATACGAGCAGTACTTC,CATSRDIGTGLYEQYF
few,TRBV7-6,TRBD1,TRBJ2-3,TGTGCCAGCAGCCTACGGACAGGGAGGTCGACAGATACGCAGTATTTT,CASSLRTGRSTDTQYF
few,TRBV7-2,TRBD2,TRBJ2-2,TGTGCCAGCAGCCGTGGGACTAGCGGAGGTACCGGGGAGCTGTTTTTT,CASSRGTSGGTGELFF
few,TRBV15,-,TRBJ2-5,TGTGCCACCAGCAGGGCGGGCCGGGCTCTAGAGACCCAGTACTTC,CATSRAGRALETQYF
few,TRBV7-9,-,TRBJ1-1,TGTGCCAGCAGCTATACTACGAACACTGAAGCTTTCTTT,CASSYTTNTEAFF
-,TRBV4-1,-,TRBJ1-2,TGCGCCAGCAGCCTACCGACCCTCGCCCGACCGGGAGGGTATGGCTACACCTTC,CASSLPTLARPGGYGYTF
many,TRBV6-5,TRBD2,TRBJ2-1,TGTGCCAGCAGTTACCTTCTAGCGGGAAGATCCTACAATGAGCAGTTCTTC,CASSYLLAGRSYNEQFF
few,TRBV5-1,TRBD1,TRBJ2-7,TGCGCCAGTCGCCAGGGACAGGTAGCCTACGAGCAGTACTTC,CASRQGQVAYEQYF
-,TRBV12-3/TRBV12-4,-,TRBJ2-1,TGTGCCAGCAGTCGCTTAGGGAGGGACAGATCCTACAATGAGCAGTTCTTC,CASSRLGRDRSYNEQFF
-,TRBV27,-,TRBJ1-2,TGTGCCAGCAGTGCTACGGCCCGGTATGGCTACACCTTC,CASSATARYGYTF
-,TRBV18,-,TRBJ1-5,TGTGCCAGCTCACAACCAGGGACCAAAGCACAGCCCCAGCATTTT,CASSQPGTKAQPQHF
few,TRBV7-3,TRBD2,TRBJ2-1,TGTGCCAGCAGCCCCCAACTAGCGGGGTACAATGAGCAGTTCTTC,CASSPQLAGYNEQFF
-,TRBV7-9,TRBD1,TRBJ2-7,TGTGCCAGCAGCTTAGGAGGACAGGGAAAACTTCTGGGAGTCTACGAGCAGTACTTC,CASSLGGQGKLLGVYEQYF
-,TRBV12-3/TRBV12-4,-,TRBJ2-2,TGTGCCAGCAGTCTGGGTCACCAGAACACCGGGGAGCTGTTTTTT,CASSLGHQNTGELFF
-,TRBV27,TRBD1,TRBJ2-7,TGTGCCAGCAGTCCCCAGGGGGCGCAGATGGGAGAGCAGTACTTC,CASSPQGAQMGEQYF
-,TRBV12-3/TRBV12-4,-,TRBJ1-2,TGTGCCAGTAACGGGGCCGCTAACTATGGCTACACCTTC,CASNGAANYGYTF
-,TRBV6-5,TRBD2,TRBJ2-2,TGTGCCAGCAGCCGCGGGAGTGGAGGGGAGCTGTTTTTT,CASSRGSGGELFF
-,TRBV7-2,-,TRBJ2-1,TGTGCCAGCAGCCCTACACTTGGGGGAAATGAGCAGTTCTTC,CASSPTLGGNEQFF
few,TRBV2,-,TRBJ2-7,TGTGCCAGCAGTCAAGGACAGTTTAACTACGAGCAGTACTTC,CASSQGQFNYEQYF